This T cell receptor beta chain appears in the sequencing data of a study of beta chain features in type 1 diabetes. Isolated RNA was reverse transcribed in full, so expressed TCRB transcripts were sequenced. The method was immunoSEQ multiplex PCR; TCRdb's version includes in-frame clones alone and lacks a portion of them. The table has 310,000 or so clones, 9.5% to 12% seen once; the top ten hold about 0.015%. This CDR3 has 11 residues. Germline V gene data show CDR1 as DFQATT and CDR2 as SNEGSKA (reference sequence). V dropped 8 bases and J dropped 4; count of bases not matched to a gene: 1. This clone was picked up a small number of times.

The V gene is TRBV20-1, the J gene TRBJ2-5, with 10 bases aligning to TRBD2. The sample comprised naive CD4+ T cells from blood. This sequence was found in a woman aged 30 to 39 in good health. CDR3 sequence reads: CSRTSGETQYF. CDR3 nucleotides: TGCAGTCGGACTAGCGGAGAGACCCAGTACTTC.